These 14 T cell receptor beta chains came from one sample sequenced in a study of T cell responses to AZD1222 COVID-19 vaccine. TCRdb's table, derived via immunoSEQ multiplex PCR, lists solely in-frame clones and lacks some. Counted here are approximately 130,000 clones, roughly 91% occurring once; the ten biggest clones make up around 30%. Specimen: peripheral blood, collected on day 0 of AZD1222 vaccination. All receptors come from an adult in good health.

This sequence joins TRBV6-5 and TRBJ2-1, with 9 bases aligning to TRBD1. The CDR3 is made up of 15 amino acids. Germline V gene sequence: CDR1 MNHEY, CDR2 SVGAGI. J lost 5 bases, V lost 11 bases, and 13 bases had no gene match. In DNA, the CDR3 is TGTGCCTCATCGACCGGGACAGGGAACAACAATGAGCAGTTCTTC. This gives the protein CASSTGTGNNNEQFF.

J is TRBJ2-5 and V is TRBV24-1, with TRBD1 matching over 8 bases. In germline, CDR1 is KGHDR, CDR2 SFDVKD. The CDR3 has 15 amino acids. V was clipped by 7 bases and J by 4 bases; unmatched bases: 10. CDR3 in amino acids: CATSRGGDRGETQYF. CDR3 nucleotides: TGTGCCACCAGCCGAGGAGGAGACAGGGGAGAGACCCAGTACTTC.

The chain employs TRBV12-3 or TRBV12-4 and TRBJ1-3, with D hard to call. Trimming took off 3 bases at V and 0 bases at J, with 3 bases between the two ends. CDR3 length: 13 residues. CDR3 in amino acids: CASSFASGNTIYF. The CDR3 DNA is TGTGCCAGCAGTTTTGCCTCTGGAAACACCATATATTTT.

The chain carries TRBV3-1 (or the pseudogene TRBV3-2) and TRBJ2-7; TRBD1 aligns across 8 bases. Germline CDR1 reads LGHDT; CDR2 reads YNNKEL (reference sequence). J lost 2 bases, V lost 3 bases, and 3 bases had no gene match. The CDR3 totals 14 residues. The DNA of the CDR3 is TGTGCCAGCAGCCAGGAGACAGGGGCCTACGAGCAGTACTTC. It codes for CASSQETGAYEQYF.

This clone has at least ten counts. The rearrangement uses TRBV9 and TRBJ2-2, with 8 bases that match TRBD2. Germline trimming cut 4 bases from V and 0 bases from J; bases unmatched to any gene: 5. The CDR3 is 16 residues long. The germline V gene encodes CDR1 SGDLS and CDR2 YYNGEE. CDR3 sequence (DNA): TGTGCCAGCAGCCCAACTAGCGGAACGAACACCGGGGAGCTGTTTTTT. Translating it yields CASSPTSGTNTGELFF.

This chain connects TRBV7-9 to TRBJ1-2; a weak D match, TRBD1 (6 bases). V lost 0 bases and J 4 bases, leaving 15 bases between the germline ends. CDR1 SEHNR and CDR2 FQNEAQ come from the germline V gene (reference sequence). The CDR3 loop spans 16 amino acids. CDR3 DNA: TGTGCCAGCAGCTTAGCCCGCGGGGGCCCTGCCTATGGCTACACCTTC. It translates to CASSLARGGPAYGYTF.

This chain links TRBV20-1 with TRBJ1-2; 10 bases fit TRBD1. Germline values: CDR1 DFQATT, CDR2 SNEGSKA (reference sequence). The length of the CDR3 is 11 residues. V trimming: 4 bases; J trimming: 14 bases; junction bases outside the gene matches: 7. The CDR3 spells CSANPGQGETF. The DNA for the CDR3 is TGCAGTGCTAACCCAGGACAGGGGGAAACCTTC.

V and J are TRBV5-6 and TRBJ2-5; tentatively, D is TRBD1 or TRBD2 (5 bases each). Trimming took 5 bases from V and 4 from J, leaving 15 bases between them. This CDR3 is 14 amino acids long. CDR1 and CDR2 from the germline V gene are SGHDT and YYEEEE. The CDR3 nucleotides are TGTGCCAGCAGTCCTCCCCCGGGGCGAGAGACCCAGTACTTC. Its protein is CASSPPPGRETQYF.

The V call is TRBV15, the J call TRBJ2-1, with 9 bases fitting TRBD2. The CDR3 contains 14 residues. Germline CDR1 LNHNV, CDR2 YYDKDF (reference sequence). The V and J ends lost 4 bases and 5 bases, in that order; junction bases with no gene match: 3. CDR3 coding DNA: TGTGCCACCAGCATATCTAGCGGGGACAATGAGCAGTTCTTC. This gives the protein CATSISSGDNEQFF.

The chain's CDR3 is CASIGLASTEAFF. The CDR3 DNA sequence: TGTGCCAGCATCGGGTTGGCGAGCACTGAAGCTTTCTTT. This chain links TRBV7-9 with TRBJ1-1; D uncertain. This CDR3 region has 13 residues. The germline gives CDR1 SEHNR, CDR2 FQNEAQ (reference sequence). Deletions cut 7 bases from V and 4 bases from J, with 13 bases between.

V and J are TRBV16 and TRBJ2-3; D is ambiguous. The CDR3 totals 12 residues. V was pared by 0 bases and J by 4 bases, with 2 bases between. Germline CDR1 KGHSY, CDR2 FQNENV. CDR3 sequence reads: CASSQSSDTQYF. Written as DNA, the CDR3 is TGTGCCAGCAGCCAATCATCAGATACGCAGTATTTT.

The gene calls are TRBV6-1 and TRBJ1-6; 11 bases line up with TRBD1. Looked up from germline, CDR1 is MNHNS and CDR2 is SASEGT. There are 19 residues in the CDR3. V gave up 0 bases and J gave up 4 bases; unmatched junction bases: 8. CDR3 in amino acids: CASSEAAGQGVRYNSPLHF. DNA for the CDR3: TGTGCCAGCAGTGAAGCGGCGGGACAGGGGGTACGGTATAATTCACCCCTCCACTTT.

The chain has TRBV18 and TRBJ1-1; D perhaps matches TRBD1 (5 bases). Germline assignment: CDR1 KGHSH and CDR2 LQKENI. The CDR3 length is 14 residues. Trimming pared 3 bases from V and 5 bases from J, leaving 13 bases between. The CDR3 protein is CASSPSRVGTEAFF. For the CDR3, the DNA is TGTGCCAGCTCACCGTCCAGGGTAGGGACTGAAGCTTTCTTT. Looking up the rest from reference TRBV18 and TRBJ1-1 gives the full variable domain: NAGVMQNPRHLVRRRGQEARLRCSPMKGHSHVYWYRQLPEEGLKFMVYLQKENIIDESGMPKERFSAEFPKEGPSILRIQQVVRGDSAAYFCASSPSRVGTEAFFGQGTRLTVV.

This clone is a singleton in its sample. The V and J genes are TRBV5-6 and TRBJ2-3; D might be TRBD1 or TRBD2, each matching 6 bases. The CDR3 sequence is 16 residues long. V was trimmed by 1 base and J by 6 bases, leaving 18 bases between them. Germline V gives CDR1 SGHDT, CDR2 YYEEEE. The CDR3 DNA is TGTGCCAGCAGCTTGCGGACGGGGGCAGTCTTGGATACGCAGTATTTT. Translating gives CASSLRTGAVLDTQYF.